This T cell receptor (beta chain) was sequenced for a study of response to subunit inactivated influenza vaccine. Study-wide results and caveats: There was a suggestion from the authors that each seasonal influenza vaccination recruits few new T cells.

Looked up from germline, CDR1 is SNHLY and CDR2 is FYNNEI. The CDR3 has 16 amino acids. Trimming left V 1 base short and J 1 base short, with 12 bases between. A word on this clonotype: Its antigen is not identified.

TCRdb independently ran MiXCR on the RT-PCR reads; one entry per CDR3 protein. The sample contains about 800,000 distinct CDR3 sequences, approximately 22% of which appear only once. This receptor was obtained from a man aged 45-65 years who received an inactivated influenza vaccine. The source material was PBMCs from blood, sampled 4 to 6 days after vaccination. The rearrangement joins TRBV2 to TRBJ2-3, with unresolved D. CDR3 nucleotide sequence: TGTGCCAGCAGTGAAGGTCCCCGCACTGGCACAGATACGCAGTATTTT. It translates to CASSEGPRTGTDTQYF.